This passage covers 16 T cell receptor beta chains from one sample sequenced in a study of blood T cell repertoires in COVID-19. Method: immunoSEQ multiplex PCR; TCRdb's copy keeps in-frame clones and lacks some. This sample has about 670,000 clones, with 75% to 90% found just once. Specimen: peripheral blood. The receptors shown here come from a woman aged 18 to 35 with acute or convalescent COVID-19.

V gene TRBV6-5 combines with J gene TRBJ1-1; 7 nucleotides match TRBD1. This CDR3 spans 13 amino acids. V shed 5 bases, J shed 5 bases, and the junction held 5 bases outside the gene matches. CDR1 MNHEY and CDR2 SVGAGI come from the germline V gene. The CDR3 sequence: CASSRGQSTEAFF. DNA for the CDR3: TGTGCCAGCAGTAGGGGACAGTCGACTGAAGCTTTCTTT.

The gene calls are TRBV14 and TRBJ1-2; tentative D call: TRBD1 (5 bases). CDR1 and CDR2 from the germline V gene are SGHDN and FVKESK. Trimming stripped 2 bases from V and 0 bases from J, with 13 bases between. The CDR3 is 16 residues long. The CDR3 here is CASSQRPGRTNYGYTF. CDR3 in DNA: TGTGCCAGCAGCCAACGTCCAGGGCGAACTAACTATGGCTACACCTTC.

The chain combines TRBV6-5 with TRBJ1-3; TRBD1 might be the D (6 bases). With 0 bases removed from V and 4 bases from J, the gap between germline ends came to 7 bases. The CDR3 spans 14 residues. Germline V gene sequence: CDR1 MNHEY, CDR2 SVGAGI. The CDR3 is CASSYSDRGNTIYF. The CDR3 coding sequence is TGTGCCAGCAGTTACTCGGACAGAGGAAACACCATATATTTT.

Of note for this clone: The sample carries other DNA sequences with the same CDR3. The chain is built from TRBV12-5 and TRBJ1-1, with a possible D match to TRBD1 (5 bases). CDR3 length equals 14 residues. Germline V lookup: CDR1 LGHNT, CDR2 FRNRAP. Trimming pared 1 base from V and 0 bases from J, leaving 6 bases between. This CDR3 is CASGLGQLNTEAFF. The CDR3 DNA follows: TGTGCTAGTGGTTTGGGACAGTTGAACACTGAAGCTTTCTTT. Full variable domain (remainder filled in from reference TRBV12-5 and TRBJ1-1): DARVTQTPRHKVTEMGQEVTMRCQPILGHNTVFWYRQTMMQGLELLAYFRNRAPLDDSGMPKDRFSAEMPDATLATLKIQPSEPRDSAVYFCASGLGQLNTEAFFGQGTRLTVV.

V usage is TRBV5-6 and J usage is TRBJ2-6, with no clear D. CDR1 and CDR2 from the germline V gene are SGHDT and YYEEEE. The CDR3 length is 12 residues. Trimming took off 4 bases at V and 3 bases at J, with 2 bases between the two ends. The CDR3 region is CASSHGANVLTF. The CDR3 DNA follows: TGTGCCAGCAGCCATGGGGCCAACGTCCTGACTTTC.

This sequence joins TRBV5-4 and TRBJ2-2, with D perhaps matching TRBD2 (6 bases). Deletions cut 0 bases from V and 7 bases from J, with 16 bases between. The germline V gene encodes CDR1 SGHNT and CDR2 YYREEE (reference sequence). The CDR3 covers 16 residues. CDR3 sequence (DNA): TGTGCCAGCAGCTTGGGACCCGGGAGACCAAACGGGGAGCTGTTTTTT. This sequence encodes CASSLGPGRPNGELFF.

This clone is a singleton in its sample. CDR3 in DNA: TGTGCCAGCAGTTTACAGGGCTCCATTGAAGCTTTCTTT. It yields the protein CASSLQGSIEAFF. The chain joins TRBV12-3 or TRBV12-4 to TRBJ1-1, with D possibly TRBD1 on 5 matching bases. The germline V and J ends were trimmed by 2 bases and 7 bases, with 11 bases remaining between them. The CDR3 spans 13 residues.

CDR3 coding DNA: TGTGCCAGCAGCGTAGACGGAGCCTATGGCTACACCTTC. Translated: CASSVDGAYGYTF. The chain employs TRBV9 and TRBJ1-2; no clear D gene. This CDR3 is 13 amino acids long. The germline V and J ends were trimmed by 0 bases and 4 bases, with 7 bases remaining between them. Germline CDR1 reads SGDLS; CDR2 reads YYNGEE.

Written as DNA, the CDR3 is TGCGCCAGCAGTGTGCAGGGCGTTAGCAATCAGCCCCAGCATTTT. It codes for CASSVQGVSNQPQHF. The chain carries TRBV10-1 and TRBJ1-5; TRBD1 might be the D (5 bases). Trimming took 4 bases from V and 0 from J, leaving 10 bases between them. Germline loops: CDR1 WNHNN, CDR2 SYGVQD (reference sequence). The CDR3 totals 15 residues.

The chain carries TRBV3-1 (or the pseudogene TRBV3-2) and TRBJ1-5, with D hard to call. The CDR3 covers 15 residues. Trimming removed 0 bases from V and 12 bases from J, with 18 bases in between. Germline V CDR1 and CDR2: LGHDT, YNNKEL (reference sequence). CDR3 sequence: CASSQDWAQIGSQHF. In DNA form, the CDR3 reads TGTGCCAGCAGCCAAGATTGGGCCCAAATCGGTAGCCAGCATTTT.

The chain is built from TRBV10-3 and TRBJ1-1; D remains ambiguous. Germline V lookup: CDR1 ENHRY, CDR2 SYGVKD. This CDR3 comprises 15 residues. Between the trimmed V and J ends, which lost 3 bases and 5 bases, there was a span of 16 bases. In nucleotides, the CDR3 is TGTGCCATCAGTGATTCGGACTACCGGTCAACTGAAGCTTTCTTT. It codes for CAISDSDYRSTEAFF.

The chain employs TRBV7-2 and TRBJ2-7; 10 nucleotides line up with TRBD1. CDR1 and CDR2 (germline): SGHTA, FQGNSA. The CDR3 has 16 amino acids. V was clipped by 0 bases and J by 4 bases; unmatched bases: 6. CDR3 nucleotide sequence: TGTGCCAGCAGCTTAGCAGGGGGGGGACAGGGGTACGAGCAGTACTTC. Translation: CASSLAGGGQGYEQYF.

Comments on this clone: At one end, the junction sequence differs from germline, possibly due to a read error. V and J are TRBV6-1 and TRBJ2-7; maybe TRBD1 (6 bases). The CDR3 covers 13 residues. The germline gives CDR1 MNHNS, CDR2 SASEGT. The chain's CDR3 is CASSERAARDTDF. The CDR3 DNA is TGTGCCAGCAGTGAAAGGGCGGCGAGGGACACGGATTTC.

This sequence joins TRBV5-1 and TRBJ2-3, with TRBD2 as a possible D gene (5 bases). The V and J ends lost 3 bases and 3 bases respectively, with 17 bases between them. The CDR3 sequence is 16 residues long. The germline V gene encodes CDR1 SGHRS and CDR2 YFSETQ. DNA for the CDR3: TGCGCCAGCAGCTCCGAGGGCCCCTATGGGACAGATACGCAGTATTTT. Amino acids: CASSSEGPYGTDTQYF.

A note on this clone: This CDR3 is also generated by other DNA sequences in the sample. This rearrangement joins TRBV19 to TRBJ1-5; the D is unclear. Trimming took 1 base from V and 6 from J, leaving 4 bases between them. The length of the CDR3 is 12 residues. Germline CDR1 reads LNHDA; CDR2 reads SQIVND (reference sequence). The CDR3 coding sequence is TGTGCCAGTAGTATAGCGGGTCAGCCCCAGCATTTT. Translation gives CASSIAGQPQHF.

The sample holds one count of this clone. This chain connects TRBV6-5 to TRBJ1-2; D possibly corresponds to TRBD1 (5 bases). V was cut by 7 bases and J by 6 bases, with 18 bases left in between. Per the germline V gene, CDR1 is MNHEY and CDR2 is SVGAGI. The CDR3 has 14 residues. The CDR3, as DNA: TGTGCCAGCATCCAAGACCCCAGGGTGGATGGCTACACCTTC. It is translated as CASIQDPRVDGYTF.